The 10 T cell receptor beta chains reported below all come from one sample, sequenced in a study of blood T cell repertoires in COVID-19 (dated by TCRdb to 2019 to 2021). Library preparation employed the immunoSEQ multiplex PCR assay. What TCRdb holds here is the immuneACCESS table cut down to in-frame rearrangements. Part of the clones is not present; checked against another copy, under half of the missing clones reflect an unresolved V gene, and the others are unexplained. Across this sample there are roughly 250,000 clones, with roughly 90% seen only once. The ten largest clones take up under 3% of the sample. Sequenced: PBMCs or T cells enriched from blood (not recorded which). These receptors all come from a woman aged 40 to 49 with acute COVID-19.

A remark on this clone: Other DNA sequences of this sample code for an identical CDR3. The chain is built from TRBV24-1 and TRBJ2-3, with 12 bases that match TRBD2. The V gene end was trimmed by 5 bases and the J gene end by 5 bases; junction bases not matched to a gene: 7. Germline CDR1 and CDR2: KGHDR and SFDVKD. The CDR3 contains 16 residues. This CDR3 is CATSVPSGRAGDTQYF. In DNA form, the CDR3 reads TGTGCCACCAGTGTCCCTAGCGGGAGGGCCGGAGATACGCAGTATTTT.

Note on this clone: This sample also contains other DNA sequences that code for the same CDR3. The chain employs TRBV5-1 and TRBJ1-3; D may be TRBD1 (6 bases). The germline V gene encodes CDR1 SGHRS and CDR2 YFSETQ. The germline V and J ends were trimmed by 7 bases and 0 bases, with 14 bases remaining between them. The CDR3 extends over 15 amino acids. The CDR3 protein is CASSLEGGSGNTIYF. In nucleotides, the CDR3 is TGCGCCAGCTCTCTTGAAGGGGGCTCTGGAAACACCATATATTTT.

The chain is built from TRBV5-1 and TRBJ2-7; possible D gene TRBD2, 6 bases. The V end lost 0 bases, the J end lost 2 bases, and 12 bases lay between the germline ends. The CDR3 consists of 15 residues. The germline CDR1 and CDR2 sequences are SGHRS and YFSETQ. CDR3 sequence: CASSLEASETYEQYF. DNA for the CDR3: TGCGCCAGCAGCTTGGAAGCTAGCGAAACCTACGAGCAGTACTTC.

This clone came up once. V and J are TRBV5-1 and TRBJ2-7; TRBD1 matches 7 bases. Germline CDR1 and CDR2: SGHRS and YFSETQ. Trimming cost V 2 bases and J 4 bases; bases outside gene matches: 9. The CDR3 covers 15 residues. CDR3 coding DNA: TGCGCCAGCAGCTTACAGGGGCCCCCCTCGTACGAGCAGTACTTC. This codes for CASSLQGPPSYEQYF.

The chain links TRBV7-8 to TRBJ1-2; 7 bases align to TRBD1. CDR1 and CDR2 (germline): SGHVS, FQNEAQ. The V segment lost 5 bases and the J segment 2 bases; nucleotides outside the gene matches: 14. The CDR3 extends over 17 amino acids. The CDR3 sequence: CASSRPSTGVGNYGYTF. The DNA of the CDR3 is TGTGCCAGCAGCCGCCCCTCAACAGGGGTCGGAAACTATGGCTACACCTTC.

This chain joins TRBV7-9 and TRBJ1-4, with TRBD1 matching over 9 bases. V trimming: 5 bases; J trimming: 8 bases; junction bases outside the gene matches: 6. The germline gives CDR1 SEHNR, CDR2 FQNEAQ (reference sequence). CDR3 size: 14 residues. CDR3 in DNA: TGTGCCAGCAGCAAGGGACAGGGAATCGAAAAACTGTTTTTT. Its translation is CASSKGQGIEKLFF.

The chain carries TRBV27 and TRBJ2-3; TRBD1 matches at 8 bases. Germline assignment: CDR1 MNHEY and CDR2 SMNVEV (reference sequence). This CDR3 is built from 16 residues. V gave up 5 bases and J gave up 0 bases; unmatched junction bases: 7. Written as DNA, the CDR3 is TGTGCCAGCAGTCCGTACAGGGGGAAGAGCACAGATACGCAGTATTTT. It codes for CASSPYRGKSTDTQYF.

This clone appeared a single time. V usage is TRBV2 and J usage is TRBJ2-3; TRBD2 matches 8 bases. V shed 5 bases, J shed 3 bases, and the junction held 4 bases outside the gene matches. CDR1 SNHLY and CDR2 FYNNEI come from the germline V gene. The CDR3 runs to 14 residues. This chain's CDR3 is CASSKSGGTDTQYF. In DNA, the CDR3 is TGTGCCAGCAGTAAAAGCGGGGGTACAGATACGCAGTATTTT.

The V gene is TRBV7-2, the J gene TRBJ1-5, with D perhaps matching TRBD1 (6 bases). Germline V lookup: CDR1 SGHTA, CDR2 FQGNSA. V dropped 5 bases and J dropped 6 bases, with 17 bases sitting between them. This CDR3 is built from 15 residues. The CDR3 region has the DNA TGTGCCAGCAGCGCTTTAGGGGGGGGGAGTCAGCCCCAGCATTTT. As protein: CASSALGGGSQPQHF.

The V call is TRBV5-4, the J call TRBJ1-5; 7 bases align to TRBD1. This CDR3 is 17 amino acids long. Trimming removed 3 bases from V and 0 bases from J; junction bases left unmatched: 9. Germline-derived CDR1 and CDR2 are SGHNT and YYREEE (reference sequence). The CDR3 region is CASSWAPTGSSNQPQHF. The CDR3 nucleotides read TGTGCCAGCAGCTGGGCCCCGACAGGGAGTAGCAATCAGCCCCAGCATTTT.